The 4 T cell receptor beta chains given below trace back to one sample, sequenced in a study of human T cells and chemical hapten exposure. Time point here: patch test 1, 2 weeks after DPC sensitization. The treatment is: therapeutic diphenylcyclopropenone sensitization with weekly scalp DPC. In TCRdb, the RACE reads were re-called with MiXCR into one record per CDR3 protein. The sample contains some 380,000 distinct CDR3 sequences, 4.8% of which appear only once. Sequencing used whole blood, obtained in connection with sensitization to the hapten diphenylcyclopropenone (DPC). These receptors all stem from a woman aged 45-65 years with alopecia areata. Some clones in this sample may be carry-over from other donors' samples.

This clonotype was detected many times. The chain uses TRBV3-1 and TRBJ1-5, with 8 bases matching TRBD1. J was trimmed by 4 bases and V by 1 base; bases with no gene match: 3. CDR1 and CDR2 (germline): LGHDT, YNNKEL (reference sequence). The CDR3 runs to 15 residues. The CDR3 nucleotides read TGTGCCAGCAGCCAAGGACAGGGGATTAATCAGCCCCAGCATTTT. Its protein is CASSQGQGINQPQHF.

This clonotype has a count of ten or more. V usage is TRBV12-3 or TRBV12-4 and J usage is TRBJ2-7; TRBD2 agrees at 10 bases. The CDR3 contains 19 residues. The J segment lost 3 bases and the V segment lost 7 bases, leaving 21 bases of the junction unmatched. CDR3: CASTIGLAGVWDRNYEQYF. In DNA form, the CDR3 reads TGTGCCAGCACCATCGGTCTAGCGGGAGTCTGGGATAGAAACTACGAGCAGTACTTC.

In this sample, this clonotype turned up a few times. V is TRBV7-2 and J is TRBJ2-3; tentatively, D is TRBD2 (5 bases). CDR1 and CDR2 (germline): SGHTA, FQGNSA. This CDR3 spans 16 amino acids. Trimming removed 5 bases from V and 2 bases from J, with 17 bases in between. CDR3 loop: CASSPLSSGYTDTQYF. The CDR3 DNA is TGTGCCAGCAGCCCTCTGTCCAGCGGTTACACAGATACGCAGTATTTT.

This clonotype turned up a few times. In DNA form, the CDR3 reads TGTGCCAGTAGTACTTATAGCGGCACCCAAGAGACCCAGTACTTC. Translating gives CASSTYSGTQETQYF. This chain connects TRBV19 to TRBJ2-5, with D tentatively TRBD2 (6 bases). Germline V lookup: CDR1 LNHDA, CDR2 SQIVND (reference sequence). The V end was cut by 4 bases, the J end by 1 base, with 13 bases between. The CDR3 runs 15 residues.